Listed below are T cell receptor beta chains from one sample, sequenced in a study of shared clonotypes between healthy human individuals. The protocol was immunoSEQ multiplex PCR, while the TCRdb copy is restricted to in-frame clones and leaves out a portion. Of nearly 2 million clones in the sample, around 96% are singletons; the top ten hold more than 0.95%. The sequenced sample was naive CD8+ T cells sorted from blood. These TCRs come from a man aged 18-30 years in good health. The CDR3 runs from the conserved cysteine through the conserved F or W. Fields, in order: CDR3 length, J gene, clone size, D gene, V gene, CDR3 DNA, CDR3 protein. The D gene is left open where the match is weak. Clone size is shown for a subset of rows, as once, few, many or a class of expanded clone.

>15|TRBJ2-1|-|-|TRBV9
TGTGCCAGCAGCCCTGGAAGGGGGTTGGACAATGAGCAGTTCTTC
CASSPGRGLDNEQFF
>14|TRBJ1-2|-|TRBD1|TRBV30
TGTGCCTGGGACCCGGGACAGGGGAACTATGGCTACACCTTC
CAWDPGQGNYGYTF
>18|TRBJ2-1|-|-|TRBV7-9
TGTGCCAGCAGCATCAGGGGATTGGCGGGGCCTACCTACAATGAGCAGTTCTTC
CASSIRGLAGPTYNEQFF
>13|TRBJ2-7|-|-|TRBV5-4
TGTGCCAGCAGCTTAGGAGGGGGATACGAGCAGTACTTC
CASSLGGGYEQYF
>12|TRBJ1-1|-|-|TRBV5-6
TGTGCCAGCAGCTTGTATCCGGGTGAAGCTTTCTTT
CASSLYPGEAFF
>14|TRBJ2-1|-|TRBD2|TRBV5-1
TGCGCCAGCAGCTGGGGACTAGTTGTCTATGAGCAGTTCTTC
CASSWGLVVYEQFF
>12|TRBJ1-4|-|-|TRBV5-6
TGTGCCAGCAGCTTCTTCGGGGAAAAACTGTTTTTT
CASSFFGEKLFF
>12|TRBJ1-4|few|-|TRBV7-9
TGTGCCAGCACGTACTCTAATGAAAAACTGTTTTTT
CASTYSNEKLFF
>15|TRBJ1-2|-|-|TRBV9
TGTGCCAGCAGCATAACCCCGGGGGGCGGGGATGGCTACACCTTC
CASSITPGGGDGYTF
>14|TRBJ1-5|once|-|TRBV7-9
TGTGCCAGCAGCGGTCAGGGCAGCAATCAGCCCCAGCATTTT
CASSGQGSNQPQHF
>11|TRBJ2-7|-|-|TRBV6-1
TGTGCCAGCAGTAACAGCTACGAGCAGTACTTC
CASSNSYEQYF
>15|TRBJ2-7|-|-|TRBV4-1
TGCGCCAGCAGCCTTGGGGAGCCCAGCTCCTACGAGCAGTACTTC
CASSLGEPSSYEQYF
>13|TRBJ2-3|-|-|TRBV11-2
TGTGCCAGCCGGCGACCAGACACAGATACGCAGTATTTT
CASRRPDTDTQYF
>17|TRBJ2-3|-|-|TRBV19
TGTGCCAGTAGTACCCGGGACCCACGGGCCTTCACAGATACGCAGTATTTT
CASSTRDPRAFTDTQYF
>14|TRBJ2-7|-|TRBD1|TRBV7-9
TGTGCCAGCAGCCAAGGGGGGACAGGCACCGAGCAGTACTTC
CASSQGGTGTEQYF
>15|TRBJ1-1|-|-|TRBV7-2
TGTGCCAGCAGCCTAGGGGTAGGGGGAGGCACTGAAGCTTTCTTT
CASSLGVGGGTEAFF
>12|TRBJ1-2|-|-|TRBV5-4
TGTGCCAGCAGCGTCGAGCTGAATGGCTACACCTTC
CASSVELNGYTF
>16|TRBJ2-2|-|-|TRBV6-5
TGTGCCAGCAGTTACCTGGGACCGTTGACCACCGGGGAGCTGTTTTTT
CASSYLGPLTTGELFF
>15|TRBJ1-3|-|TRBD1|TRBV5-6
TGTGCCAGCAGCTCAGACAGGGGTTACGGAAACACCATATATTTT
CASSSDRGYGNTIYF
>15|TRBJ2-7|-|TRBD1|TRBV6-5
TGTGCCAGCAGTGACTTCGGAGGCAGGGGGCCCGAGCAGTACTTC
CASSDFGGRGPEQYF
>15|TRBJ2-7|-|TRBD2|TRBV7-8
TGTGCCAGCAGCTTAGTAGCGGGGGGCACCTACGAGCAGTACTTC
CASSLVAGGTYEQYF
>15|TRBJ1-2|once|TRBD1|TRBV27
TGTGCCAGCAGTTCTCCGGGACAGGGATACTATGGCTACACCTTC
CASSSPGQGYYGYTF
>13|TRBJ2-7|-|-|TRBV27
TGTGCCAGCAGATTACGTGGCTCCTACGAGCAGTACTTC
CASRLRGSYEQYF
>16|TRBJ1-4|once|-|TRBV2
TGTGCCAGCAGTGAAGCCGGCGGAAAATCCGATGAAAAACTGTTTTTT
CASSEAGGKSDEKLFF